The clone carrying this T cell receptor (beta chain) occurred a few times. CDR1 LNHDA and CDR2 SQIVND come from the germline V gene (reference sequence). The CDR3 is made up of 15 amino acids. V was cut by 4 bases and J by 5 bases, with 17 bases left in between. This specimen belongs to a study of blood T cell repertoires in COVID-19. Methods used by the authors: Nucleated cell number was recorded as an estimate derived from reference gene primer amplification. Sequencing was performed with immunoSEQ multiplex PCR; in TCRdb, only in-frame clones are kept and a portion is missing. The DNA gave D and trimming, while V, J and clone size come from that table. The sample holds a few hundred thousand clones, less than 95% seen once. Participants' reported clinical history set cohort assignment. Resolution of symptoms, clearance, or two negative PCRs was present in recovered Cohort 3 donors.

This receptor was taken from a man between 18 and 35 years old who had recovered from COVID-19. The V gene is TRBV19, the J gene TRBJ1-1, with a tentative D call TRBD1 (5 bases). Sequencing was done on a sample of PBMCs or T cells enriched from blood (not recorded which). The CDR3, as DNA: TGTGCCAGTAGTACCGAGCTGAAGGGGAGGACTGAAGCTTTCTTT. Its protein is CASSTELKGRTEAFF.